This is a list of T cell receptor beta chains from one sample in a study of T cell repertoires in cytomegalovirus infection. TCRdb ran MiXCR on the reads and lists one entry per CDR3 protein. Among 400,000 to 550,000 distinct CDR3 sequences listed, 10% to 12% were seen once. The sample taken for sequencing was PBMCs. Receptor source: a human donor in good health (CMV status not recorded). Some clones in this sample may be carry-over from other donors' samples. Both conserved end residues are part of each CDR3. Each record gives: V gene, CDR3 protein.

TRBV7-3 CASSLLGTSDTDTQYF
TRBV7-9 CASSLVVTEAFF
TRBV12-3/TRBV12-4 CASKGTGGWTEAFF
TRBV19 CASSMGLQLNQPQHF
TRBV7-4 CASSFTGRSDEKLFF
TRBV5-1 CASSLSGGSIQETQYF
TRBV27 CASSLSAGGNYEQYF
TRBV11-2 CASSLLQGSSYNEQFF
TRBV7-8 CASSLVRTGRKQETQYF
TRBV6-4 CASSDYAGLSYNEQFF
TRBV7-2 CASSFGQNYEQYF
TRBV6-2/TRBV6-3 CASRGQGDHEQYF
TRBV5-4 CASSLPGPTSTDTQYF
TRBV5-1 CASRQQTTTYEQYF
TRBV5-4 CASSFTDVGNTEAFF
TRBV6-5 CASSPTSGDQETQYF
TRBV2 CASSGLTVGLYEQYF
TRBV12-3/TRBV12-4 CASSPDGSYNEQFF
TRBV20-1 CSARQGTGPGHF
TRBV20-1 CSAPPASGTLNTEAFF
TRBV10-3 CAISPQKGFNEKLFF
TRBV28 CASSFRPRGNEQYF
TRBV29-1 CSVALAGGQGEQYF
TRBV10-3 CAITPGLGVRNEQFF
TRBV11-2 CASISLGFNEQFF
TRBV11-3 CASSLGQGGDNEQFF
TRBV7-8 CASSRVAASSYNEQFF
TRBV7-3 CASSPGTSGGARFF
TRBV9 CASSGGGEETQYF
TRBV3-1 CASSQDEGTEAFF
TRBV27 CASSFGGMPGELFF
TRBV7-2 CASSLAPSGGSYNEQFF
TRBV12-5 CASLIAGWTEAFF
TRBV6-1 CASSDRLANYGYTF
TRBV18 CASSPEIAGVTYEQYF
TRBV7-9 CASRDDVANEKLFF
TRBV15 CATSRVEALTDTQYF
TRBV12-3/TRBV12-4 CASSSPRGGHTF
TRBV20-1 CSARDPGLAVETQYF